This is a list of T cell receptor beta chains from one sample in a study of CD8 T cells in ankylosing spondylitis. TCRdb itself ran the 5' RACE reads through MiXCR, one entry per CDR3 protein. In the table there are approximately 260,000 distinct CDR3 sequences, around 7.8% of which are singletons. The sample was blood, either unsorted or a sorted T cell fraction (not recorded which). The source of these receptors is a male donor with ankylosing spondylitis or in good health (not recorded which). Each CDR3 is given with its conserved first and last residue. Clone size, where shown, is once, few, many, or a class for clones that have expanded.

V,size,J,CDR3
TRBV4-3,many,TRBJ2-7,CASSQDRAAEQYF
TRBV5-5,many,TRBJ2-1,CANGLNYNEQFF
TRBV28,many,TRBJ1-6,CASGDRANSPLHF
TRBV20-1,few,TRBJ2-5,CSARVLGIQETQYF
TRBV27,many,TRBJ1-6,CASSLLNSPLHF
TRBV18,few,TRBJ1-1,CASSPPGHQNTEAFF
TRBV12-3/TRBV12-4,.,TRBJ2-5,CASSWTERETQYF
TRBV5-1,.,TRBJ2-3,CASSLGGTSGGQQDTQYF
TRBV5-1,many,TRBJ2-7,CASSSTGVSYEQYF
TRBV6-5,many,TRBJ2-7,CASSYLYEQYF
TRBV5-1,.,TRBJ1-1,CASSLAGRAEAFF
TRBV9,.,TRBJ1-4,CASSGLEGGHEKLFF
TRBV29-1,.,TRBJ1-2,CSVDGTGVTGYTF
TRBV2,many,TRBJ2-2,CASSVGLLRTGELFF
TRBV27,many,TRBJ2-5,CASSLYPRGTETQYF
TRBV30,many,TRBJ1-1,CAWNGAGNTEAFF